This T cell receptor beta chain was sequenced for a study of control samples from healthy donors and cancer patients. The CDR3 length is 18 residues. V dropped 0 bases and J dropped 1 base, with 18 bases sitting between them. From germline, CDR1 is SGHAT and CDR2 FQNNGV. This clone has a single count. Produced via immunoSEQ multiplex PCR; TCRdb's table is partial and in-frame only. The sample holds about 140,000 clones, roughly 92% seen once. This TCR was recovered from a man aged 25 to 40 in good health. Source material: blood. V usage is TRBV11-2 and J usage is TRBJ1-1; D remains unclear. This CDR3 reads CASSLDPSLQGPNTEAFF. In DNA, the CDR3 is TGTGCCAGCAGCTTAGACCCCTCCCTACAAGGCCCGAACACTGAAGCTTTCTTT.